The rows below give T cell receptor beta chains drawn from one sample of a study of cytomegalovirus exposure and HLA in healthy donors. TCRdb keeps only in-frame clones here, not all; method: immunoSEQ multiplex PCR. This sample carries 180,000 or so clones, more than 60% of them seen once, and the ten largest clones take less than 9.5%. What was sequenced was PBMCs. These receptors originate from a woman between 35 and 50 years old in good health and CMV-seropositive. Both conserved end residues are part of each CDR3. A D gene is named only where the DNA matches it firmly. Size tells how often a clone was seen (once, few, many) or the class of an expanded clone, and some rows leave it out.

clone_size | d_call | j_call | v_call | cdr3_aa | cdr3_nt
. | TRBD1 | TRBJ2-7 | TRBV5-1 | CASSLVGTGGREQYF | TGCGCCAGCAGCTTGGTCGGGACAGGGGGGCGCGAGCAGTACTTC
. | . | TRBJ1-1 | TRBV27 | CASSTGRSGDTEAFF | TGTGCCAGCAGTACGGGACGATCAGGGGACACTGAAGCTTTCTTT
few | TRBD1 | TRBJ2-6 | TRBV5-1 | CASSIQGARGPGANVLTF | TGCGCCAGCAGCATTCAGGGGGCAAGGGGGCCTGGGGCCAACGTCCTGACTTTC
. | TRBD2 | TRBJ2-3 | TRBV11-2 | CASSSTSGITDTQYF | TGTGCCAGCAGCTCAACTAGCGGGATAACAGATACGCAGTATTTT
. | TRBD1 | TRBJ2-1 | TRBV11-2 | CASSLGYSDRGSNEQFF | TGTGCCAGCAGCTTAGGCTATTCGGACAGGGGATCCAATGAGCAGTTCTTC
few | TRBD1 | TRBJ2-5 | TRBV29-1 | CSVPGQGRTTSNF | TGCAGCGTTCCGGGACAGGGGAGGACGACCTCGAACTTC
. | TRBD2 | TRBJ2-1 | TRBV7-3 | CASSLMGLENNEQFF | TGTGCCAGCAGCTTAATGGGACTAGAGAACAATGAGCAGTTCTTC
. | . | TRBJ1-5 | TRBV7-2 | CASSLGGYQPQHF | TGTGCCAGCAGCTTAGGGGGCTATCAGCCCCAGCATTTT
. | TRBD2 | TRBJ2-1 | TRBV7-3 | CASSRTSGSPTSSYNEQFF | TGTGCCAGCAGTCGGACTAGCGGGAGCCCTACTAGCTCCTACAATGAGCAGTTCTTC
. | . | TRBJ2-1 | TRBV30 | CAWGEVQGANEQFF | TGTGCCTGGGGCGAGGTTCAAGGTGCCAATGAGCAGTTCTTC
once | TRBD2 | TRBJ2-2 | TRBV27 | CASSYAGLAGGAGELFF | TGTGCCAGCAGTTATGCGGGACTAGCGGGAGGAGCCGGGGAGCTGTTTTTT
. | . | TRBJ2-1 | TRBV6-1 | CASRLHNEQFF | TGTGCCAGCAGACTACACAATGAGCAGTTCTTC
. | TRBD2 | TRBJ2-3 | TRBV5-5 | CASSLQGLASTDTQYF | TGTGCCAGCAGCCTACAGGGACTAGCGAGCACAGATACGCAGTATTTT
. | . | TRBJ2-1 | TRBV9 | CASSGTSSGNEQFF | TGTGCCAGCAGCGGTACTAGCTCGGGAAATGAGCAGTTCTTC